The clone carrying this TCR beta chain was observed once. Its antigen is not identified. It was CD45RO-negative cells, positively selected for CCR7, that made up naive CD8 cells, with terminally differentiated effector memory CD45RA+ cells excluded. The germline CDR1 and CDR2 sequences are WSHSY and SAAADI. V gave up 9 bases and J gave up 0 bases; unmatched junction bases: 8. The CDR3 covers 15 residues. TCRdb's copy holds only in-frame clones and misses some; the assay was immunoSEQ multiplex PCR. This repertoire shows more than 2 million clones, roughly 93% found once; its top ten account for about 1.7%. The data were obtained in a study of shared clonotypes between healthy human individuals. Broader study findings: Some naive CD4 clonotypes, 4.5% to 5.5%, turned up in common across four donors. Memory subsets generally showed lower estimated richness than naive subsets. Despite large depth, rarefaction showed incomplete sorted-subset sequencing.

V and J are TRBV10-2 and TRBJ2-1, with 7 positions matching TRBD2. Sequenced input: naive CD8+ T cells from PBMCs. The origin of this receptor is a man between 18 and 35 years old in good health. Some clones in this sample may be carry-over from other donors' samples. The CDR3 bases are TGCGCCAGTACTCTAGCGGCGAGCTCCTACAATGAGCAGTTCTTC. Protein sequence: CASTLAASSYNEQFF.